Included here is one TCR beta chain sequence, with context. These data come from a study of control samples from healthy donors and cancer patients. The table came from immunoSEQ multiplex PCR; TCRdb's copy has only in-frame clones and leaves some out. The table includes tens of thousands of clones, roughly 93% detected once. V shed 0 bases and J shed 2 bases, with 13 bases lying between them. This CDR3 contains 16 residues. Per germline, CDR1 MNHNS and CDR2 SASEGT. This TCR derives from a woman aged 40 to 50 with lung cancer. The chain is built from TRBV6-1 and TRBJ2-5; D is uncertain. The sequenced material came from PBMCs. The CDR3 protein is CASSEAMRQLQETQYF. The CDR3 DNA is TGTGCCAGCAGTGAAGCGATGAGGCAATTACAAGAGACCCAGTACTTC.